Below are 15 T cell receptor beta chains sequenced from a single sample in a study of OX40 agonist ivuxolimab in advanced cancers. TCRdb keeps only in-frame clones here, not all; method: immunoSEQ multiplex PCR. The table shows around 18,000 clones, with around 70% occurring only once. The sample consisted of CD4+ or CD8+ T cells sorted from blood, taken in a trial of the OX40 agonist ivuxolimab. The receptors here all came from an adult with an advanced solid tumor such as melanoma, head and neck, liver or kidney cancer.

About this clone itself: This sample includes further DNA sequences coding for the same CDR3. The V gene is TRBV29-1, the J gene TRBJ2-1; 10 bases match TRBD1. J was trimmed by 3 bases and V by 1 base; bases with no gene match: 0. CDR1 and CDR2 from the germline V gene are SQVTM and ANQGSEA. The CDR3 extends over 14 amino acids. CDR3 nucleotides: TGCAGCGTTGAAGGGACAGGGGGCTACAATGAGCAGTTCTTC. Translation gives CSVEGTGGYNEQFF.

The rearrangement uses TRBV5-6 and TRBJ2-7; no firm D call. The V and J ends lost 3 bases and 2 bases respectively, with 9 bases between them. Germline V gene data show CDR1 as SGHDT and CDR2 as YYEEEE. The CDR3 covers 13 residues. The CDR3 coding sequence is TGTGCCAGCAGCTGGGGTGGTACCTACGAGCAGTACTTC. Its translation is CASSWGGTYEQYF. Filled out from reference TRBV5-6 and TRBJ2-7, the complete variable domain reads DAGVTQSPTHLIKTRGQQVTLRCSPKSGHDTVSWYQQALGQGPQFIFQYYEEEERQRGNFPDRFSGHQFPNYSSELNVNALLLGDSALYLCASSWGGTYEQYFGPGTRLTVT.

In its sample, this clone was seen a few times. The CDR3 bases are TGTGCCAGCAGTTACACCGGGGGCCGAACCGGGGAGCTGTTTTTT. Translated: CASSYTGGRTGELFF. The chain has TRBV6-5 and TRBJ2-2; possibly TRBD1 or TRBD2 for D (6 bases each). The germline V gene has CDR1 MNHEY and CDR2 SVGAGI. V was pared by 2 bases and J by 5 bases, with 12 bases between. This CDR3 is 15 amino acids long.

This clone turned up a few times. The rearrangement uses TRBV6-1 and TRBJ2-7; the match to TRBD1 covers 8 bases. The V gene end was trimmed by 4 bases and the J gene end by 0 bases; junction bases not matched to a gene: 8. Germline CDR1 reads MNHNS; CDR2 reads SASEGT. The CDR3 has 16 residues. The CDR3 here is CASSAIQGVPSYEQYF. CDR3 nucleotide sequence: TGTGCCAGCAGTGCCATACAGGGGGTACCCTCCTACGAGCAGTACTTC.

V gene TRBV4-1 combines with J gene TRBJ2-7; D is unclear. CDR1 and CDR2 (germline): MGHRA, YSYEKL. CDR3 length equals 13 residues. The germline V and J ends were trimmed by 0 bases and 3 bases, with 6 bases remaining between them. The CDR3 reads CASSQESGYEQYF. Here the CDR3 DNA reads TGCGCCAGCAGCCAAGAATCGGGCTACGAGCAGTACTTC.

Within the sample, this clone is medium-sized. The chain uses TRBV7-9 and TRBJ1-4, with TRBD1 matching 12 bases. The CDR3 totals 14 residues. Trimming removed 5 bases from V and 9 bases from J; junction bases left unmatched: 4. Germline V gives CDR1 SEHNR, CDR2 FQNEAQ (reference sequence). CDR3 sequence reads: CASSHRDRGQKLFF. CDR3 in DNA: TGTGCCAGCAGCCACCGGGACAGGGGGCAAAAACTGTTTTTT.

V is TRBV4-3 and J is TRBJ2-3; D is unclear. This CDR3 has 14 amino acids. Trimming removed 4 bases from V and 1 base from J, with 9 bases in between. Per the germline V gene, CDR1 is LGHNA and CDR2 is YSLEER. CDR3 nucleotides: TGCGCCAGCAGCCCCAACCCTGGCACAGATACGCAGTATTTT. This sequence encodes CASSPNPGTDTQYF.

This clone occurred a few times. The rearrangement links TRBV15 to TRBJ1-6; D possibly corresponds to TRBD1 (5 bases). The CDR3 is 15 residues long. Trimming stripped 1 base from V and 9 bases from J, with 13 bases between. Per germline, CDR1 LNHNV and CDR2 YYDKDF (reference sequence). The CDR3 bases are TGTGCCACCAGCAGAGGTAGCCAGGGTAGTTCACCCCTCCACTTT. This encodes CATSRGSQGSSPLHF.

This clone was picked up a small number of times. The rearrangement links TRBV11-3 to TRBJ2-7; D remains unclear. The CDR3 length is 12 residues. Per the germline V gene, CDR1 is SGHNT and CDR2 is YENEEA. Deletions cut 3 bases from V and 5 bases from J, with 8 bases between. The DNA for the CDR3 is TGTGCCAGCAGCTTGCCTATGAACGAGCAGTACTTC. Encoded protein: CASSLPMNEQYF.

This clone was seen a few times. The chain links TRBV11-2 to TRBJ1-1; D unresolved. The CDR3 sequence is 13 residues long. V gave up 0 bases and J gave up 11 bases, with 13 bases separating them. Germline assignment: CDR1 SGHAT and CDR2 FQNNGV. The CDR3 reads CASSLDWSLYAFF. The CDR3 nucleotides are TGTGCCAGCAGCTTAGATTGGTCCTTGTACGCTTTCTTT.

The rearrangement joins TRBV7-9 to TRBJ1-6; D is undetermined. V was trimmed by 1 base and J by 7 bases, leaving 8 bases between them. Germline CDR1 is SEHNR and CDR2 is FQNEAQ (reference sequence). This CDR3 region has 14 residues. The CDR3 sequence is CASSLGAANSPLHF. CDR3 coding DNA: TGTGCCAGCAGCTTAGGGGCAGCGAATTCACCCCTCCACTTT. Full variable domain (outside the CDR3, taken from reference TRBV7-9 and TRBJ1-6): DTGVSQNPRHKITKRGQNVTFRCDPISEHNRLYWYRQTLGQGPEFLTYFQNEAQLEKSRLLSDRFSAERPKGSFSTLEIQRTEQGDSAMYLCASSLGAANSPLHFGNGTRLTVT.

The chain uses TRBV9 and TRBJ2-5; D perhaps matches TRBD1 (6 bases). The germline CDR1 and CDR2 sequences are SGDLS and YYNGEE. The CDR3 runs 13 residues. The V gene lost 7 bases and the J gene lost 5 bases, with 15 bases spanning the gap. The CDR3 region is CASRGPQGETQYF. The CDR3 DNA sequence: TGTGCCAGCCGCGGGCCCCAGGGGGAGACCCAGTACTTC.

V is TRBV19 and J is TRBJ1-6; no clear D gene. Trimming cost V 4 bases and J 8 bases, with 21 bases left between them. CDR1 is LNHDA and CDR2 is SQIVND in the germline V gene (reference sequence). CDR3 size: 17 residues. The CDR3, as DNA: TGTGCCAGTAGTAGTCTCGTAATGGGGTCTTTGGATTCACCCCTCCACTTT. This translates into CASSSLVMGSLDSPLHF.

V is TRBV11-2 and J is TRBJ1-3, with 7 bases fitting TRBD1. Germline V gene sequence: CDR1 SGHAT, CDR2 FQNNGV. With V trimmed by 3 bases and J by 0 bases, 11 bases remained unmatched. This CDR3 is 18 amino acids long. CDR3 in DNA: TGTGCCAGCAGCTTCCCCCAAGACAGGGCCCACTCTGGAAACACCATATATTTT. It yields the protein CASSFPQDRAHSGNTIYF.

By proportion, this clone is medium-sized (0.01 to 0.1%). The chain uses TRBV11-3 and TRBJ2-2; weak D call: TRBD1 (5 bases). V lost 5 bases to trimming and J lost 1 base, with 11 bases between them. The CDR3 runs 15 residues. Germline V gene lookup returns CDR1 SGHNT and CDR2 YENEEA. Written as DNA, the CDR3 is TGTGCCAGCAGCGGCAGACAGAAGAACACCGGGGAGCTGTTTTTT. It translates to CASSGRQKNTGELFF.